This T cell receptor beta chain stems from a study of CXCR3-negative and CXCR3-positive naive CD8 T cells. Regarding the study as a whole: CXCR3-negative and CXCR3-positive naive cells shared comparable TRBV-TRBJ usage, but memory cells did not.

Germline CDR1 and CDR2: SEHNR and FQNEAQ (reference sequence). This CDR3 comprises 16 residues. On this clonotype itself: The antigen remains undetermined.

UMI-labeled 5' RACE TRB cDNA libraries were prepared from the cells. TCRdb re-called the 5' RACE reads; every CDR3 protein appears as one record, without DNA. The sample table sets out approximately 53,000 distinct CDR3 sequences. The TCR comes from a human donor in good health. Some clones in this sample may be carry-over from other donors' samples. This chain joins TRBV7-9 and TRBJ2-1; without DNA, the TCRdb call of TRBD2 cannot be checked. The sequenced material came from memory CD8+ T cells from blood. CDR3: CASSSNGLGVVNEQFF.